The sequence of this T cell receptor (beta chain) was determined in a study of CD8 T cells in Susac syndrome. RNA was extracted with the RNeasy kit, and a quantity of roughly 0.45 to 1 ug was reverse transcribed using random hexamers. Amplification of TCR beta CDR3 across 54 Vbeta and 13 Jbeta was performed with immunoSEQ multiplex PCR. Each CDR3 protein is one row after TCRdb ran MiXCR on the immunoSEQ multiplex PCR reads. There are over 140,000 distinct CDR3 sequences in the sample; approximately 95% occur only once, and 0.13% to 0.15% lies in the top ten. Study-wide results and limits: The TCR sequencing and HLA analysis in the study involved a relatively small number of individuals, as the study acknowledged.

Germline CDR1 is SGHAT and CDR2 is FQNNGV. V lost 2 bases and J lost 2; bases outside the gene matches: 3. CDR3 length: 16 residues. Notes on this clonotype: The antigen is not known.

Sequencing of TCR beta drew on CD8+ and CD4+ T cells from blood. The sample consisted of CD4+ T cells from PBMCs. The origin of this receptor is a human donor with Susac syndrome. The chain recombines TRBV11-2 with TRBJ2-5, with TRBD2 identical over 12 bases. The CDR3 sequence is CASSLSLAGGQETQYF. CDR3 in DNA: TGTGCCAGCAGCTTATCACTAGCGGGAGGTCAAGAGACCCAGTACTTC.